This passage covers 25 T cell receptor beta chains from one sample sequenced in a study of T cell repertoires in cytomegalovirus infection. TCRdb re-analysed the reads in MiXCR, keeping a single row per CDR3 protein. The sample shows more than 650,000 distinct CDR3 sequences, 35% to 40% of them seen only once. Sequences were obtained from PBMCs. These receptors were obtained from a human donor in good health (CMV status not recorded). Some clones in this sample may be carry-over from other donors' samples.

This chain uses TRBV20-1 with TRBJ1-5; 8 bases agree with TRBD1. With 3 bases clipped from V and 5 bases from J, the junction kept 6 bases outside the gene matches. Germline CDR1 DFQATT, CDR2 SNEGSKA (reference sequence). The CDR3 runs 14 residues. CDR3 protein: CSARSGQADQPQHF. Written as DNA, the CDR3 is TGCAGTGCTAGGTCGGGACAGGCAGATCAGCCCCAGCATTTT.

The chain couples TRBV29-1 to TRBJ1-4; possible D gene TRBD1, 6 bases. From germline, CDR1 is SQVTM and CDR2 ANQGSEA. The CDR3 extends over 13 amino acids. The germline V and J ends were trimmed by 6 bases and 6 bases, with 14 bases remaining between them. CDR3 sequence reads: CSVLDSGYEKLFF. The CDR3 DNA follows: TGCAGCGTCTTGGACAGTGGCTATGAAAAACTGTTTTTT. The full variable domain, rest sourced from reference TRBV29-1 and TRBJ1-4, is SAVISQKPSRDICQRGTSLTIQCQVDSQVTMMFWYRQQPGQSLTLIATANQGSEATYESGFVIDKFPISRPNLTFSTLTVSNMSPEDSSIYLCSVLDSGYEKLFFGSGTQLSVL.

The rearrangement uses TRBV5-1 and TRBJ1-1; possible D gene TRBD1, 6 bases. Germline V gives CDR1 SGHRS, CDR2 YFSETQ. V lost 4 bases to trimming and J lost 4 bases, with 20 bases between them. CDR3 length equals 16 residues. The chain's CDR3 is CASSTFLPGTSTEAFF. DNA of the CDR3: TGCGCCAGCAGCACATTTCTTCCCGGGACATCCACTGAAGCTTTCTTT.

Notes on this clonotype: An end of the junction does not agree with germline; a read error may underlie this. The chain employs TRBV12-3 or TRBV12-4 and TRBJ2-2; TRBD1 might be the D (6 bases). The CDR3 loop spans 14 amino acids. The CDR3 here is CAISVLGGTGELFF. The CDR3, as DNA: TGTGCCATCAGTGTATTAGGGGGCACCGGGGAGCTGTTTTTT.

The chain combines TRBV20-1 with TRBJ1-1; no clear D. Germline V lookup: CDR1 DFQATT, CDR2 SNEGSKA (reference sequence). This CDR3 region has 14 residues. The V end lost 0 bases, the J end lost 4 bases, and 12 bases lay between the germline ends. In nucleotides, the CDR3 is TGCAGTGCTAGAGATTCCGGGTTTCGCACTGAAGCTTTCTTT. The encoded protein is CSARDSGFRTEAFF.

Many counts were recorded for this clonotype. V and J are TRBV7-6 and TRBJ2-3, with 9 bases aligning to TRBD2. The V gene end was trimmed by 1 base and the J gene end by 0 bases; junction bases not matched to a gene: 2. The CDR3 contains 16 residues. From germline, CDR1 is SGHVS and CDR2 FNYEAQ. The DNA for the CDR3 is TGTGCCAGCAGCTTAGTAGCGGGGGCTAGCACAGATACGCAGTATTTT. It is translated as CASSLVAGASTDTQYF.

The chain has TRBV6-5 and TRBJ1-6; D gene unclear. Germline V gives CDR1 MNHEY, CDR2 SVGAGI. This CDR3 has 14 residues. V was pared by 6 bases and J by 5 bases, with 11 bases between. The CDR3 is CASSPGYDNSPLHF. The DNA of the CDR3 is TGTGCCAGCAGCCCTGGATATGATAATTCACCCCTCCACTTT.

The J gene is TRBJ1-1, the V gene TRBV29-1; D remains ambiguous. CDR3 length equals 13 residues. The germline CDR1 and CDR2 sequences are SQVTM and ANQGSEA. V lost 6 bases and J lost 1, with 12 bases in between. The CDR3 region is CSVRPSQNTEAFF. CDR3 DNA: TGCAGCGTCAGGCCCTCCCAGAACACTGAAGCTTTCTTT. Variable domain in full (rest from reference TRBV29-1 and TRBJ1-1): SAVISQKPSRDICQRGTSLTIQCQVDSQVTMMFWYRQQPGQSLTLIATANQGSEATYESGFVIDKFPISRPNLTFSTLTVSNMSPEDSSIYLCSVRPSQNTEAFFGQGTRLTVV.

In its sample, this clonotype was seen a few times. The chain carries TRBV7-2 and TRBJ1-5; D is unresolved. The CDR3 contains 15 residues. Per the germline V gene, CDR1 is SGHTA and CDR2 is FQGNSA. Trimming stripped 5 bases from V and 0 bases from J, with 11 bases between. The CDR3 nucleotides read TGTGCCAGCAGCGCAGACGGTTATAGCAATCAGCCCCAGCATTTT. This encodes CASSADGYSNQPQHF. Variable domain in full (rest from reference TRBV7-2 and TRBJ1-5): GAGVSQSPSNKVTEKGKDVELRCDPISGHTALYWYRQSLGQGLEFLIYFQGNSAPDKSGLPSDRFSAERTGGSVSTLTIQRTQQEDSAVYLCASSADGYSNQPQHFGDGTRLSIL.

This clonotype came up a few times. The chain recombines TRBV12-3 or TRBV12-4 with TRBJ1-1, with D possibly TRBD1 on 5 matching bases. V lost 10 bases, J lost 0 bases, and 27 bases lay in between. The CDR3 is made up of 18 amino acids. CDR3 amino acids: CATILEGSGEGLNTEAFF. In DNA form, the CDR3 reads TGTGCCACCATTTTAGAGGGTTCGGGGGAAGGACTGAACACTGAAGCTTTCTTT.

This sequence joins TRBV19 and TRBJ2-2; tentatively, D is TRBD2 (6 bases). Germline V lookup: CDR1 LNHDA, CDR2 SQIVND (reference sequence). The CDR3 sequence is 15 residues long. The V end lost 1 base, the J end lost 5 bases, and 11 bases lay between the germline ends. DNA of the CDR3: TGTGCCAGTAGTATAGTTGGCGGGACGACCGGGGAGCTGTTTTTT. Translated: CASSIVGGTTGELFF.

This clonotype was seen a few times. The chain employs TRBV28 and TRBJ1-4; D may be TRBD1 (5 bases). Trimming took off 1 base at V and 5 bases at J, with 17 bases between the two ends. Germline CDR1 MDHEN, CDR2 SYDVKM. There are 17 residues in the CDR3. For the CDR3, the DNA is TGTGCCAGCAGTTTATCCTCCGGCGACGGGGGGAATGAAAAACTGTTTTTT. Its translation: CASSLSSGDGGNEKLFF.

About this clonotype: Germline is not matched at one junction end, which may reflect a read error. The chain is built from TRBV12-3 or TRBV12-4 and TRBJ2-7; 10 bases align to TRBD2. This CDR3 is 15 amino acids long. Here the CDR3 reads CDSSTGTSVFYEQYF. The CDR3 DNA is TGTGACAGCAGTACCGGGACTAGCGTATTTTACGAGCAGTACTTC.

This sequence joins TRBV7-9 and TRBJ2-1; no clear D gene. V lost 3 bases, J lost 5 bases, and 17 bases lay in between. Germline V CDR1 and CDR2: SEHNR, FQNEAQ (reference sequence). This CDR3 is 16 amino acids long. CDR3 in amino acids: CASSLVPLSHHNEQFF. CDR3 bases: TGTGCCAGCAGCTTGGTGCCGCTTAGCCACCACAATGAGCAGTTCTTC.

The V gene is TRBV5-6, the J gene TRBJ2-7; 10 bases line up with TRBD1. Germline-derived CDR1 and CDR2 are SGHDT and YYEEEE. V trimming: 1 base; J trimming: 6 bases; junction bases outside the gene matches: 7. CDR3 length equals 15 residues. The CDR3 sequence: CASSLYSGTGAEQYF. CDR3 nucleotides: TGTGCCAGCAGCTTGTACTCCGGGACAGGGGCCGAGCAGTACTTC.

This chain links TRBV19 with TRBJ1-1, with D maybe TRBD1 (5 bases). The CDR3 loop spans 13 amino acids. Germline CDR1 is LNHDA and CDR2 is SQIVND (reference sequence). Trimming took off 7 bases at V and 4 bases at J, with 13 bases between the two ends. This CDR3 reads CASTRPGVTEAFF. The CDR3 coding sequence is TGTGCCAGTACCCGACCGGGGGTCACTGAAGCTTTCTTT. The whole variable domain, remainder taken from reference TRBV19 and TRBJ1-1, is DGGITQSPKYLFRKEGQNVTLSCEQNLNHDAMYWYRQDPGQGLRLIYYSQIVNDFQKGDIAEGYSVSREKKESFPLTVTSAQKNPTAFYLCASTRPGVTEAFFGQGTRLTVV.

On this clonotype: The germline gene is not matched at one end of the junction; a read error may be the cause. This chain connects TRBV20-1 to TRBJ1-2, with D possibly matching TRBD1 (5 bases). Germline V gene lookup returns CDR1 DFQATT and CDR2 SNEGSKA (reference sequence). The CDR3 sequence is 11 residues long. The CDR3 sequence is CSARDSGGGCF. The CDR3 region has the DNA TGCAGTGCTAGAGATTCGGGGGGGGGATGTTTC.

V and J are TRBV29-1 and TRBJ2-7; TRBD2 is a possible D gene (5 bases). CDR1 is SQVTM and CDR2 is ANQGSEA in the germline V gene. The CDR3 totals 11 residues. Trimming shortened V by 3 bases and J by 3 bases, and 6 bases separated the two germline ends. In DNA, the CDR3 is TGCAGCGTTGACGGGGACTACGAGCAGTACTTC. It specifies CSVDGDYEQYF.

This clonotype was recorded at least ten times. V is TRBV7-8 and J is TRBJ2-5, with 9 bases identical to TRBD2. With V trimmed by 5 bases and J by 0 bases, 7 bases remained unmatched. Looked up from germline, CDR1 is SGHVS and CDR2 is FQNEAQ. This CDR3 contains 16 residues. CDR3 amino acids: CASSEIAGEYQETQYF. The CDR3 region has the DNA TGTGCCAGCAGCGAAATAGCGGGGGAATACCAAGAGACCCAGTACTTC. Looking up the rest from reference TRBV7-8 and TRBJ2-5 gives the full variable domain: GAGVSQSPRYKVAKRGQDVALRCDPISGHVSLFWYQQALGQGPEFLTYFQNEAQLDKSGLPSDRFFAERPEGSVSTLKIQRTQQEDSAVYLCASSEIAGEYQETQYFGPGTRLLVL.

The chain joins TRBV10-1 to TRBJ2-1, with TRBD2 as a possible D gene (7 bases). CDR3 length: 14 residues. V shed 4 bases and J shed 7 bases, with 14 bases lying between them. CDR1 is WNHNN, CDR2 SYGVQD, per germline (reference sequence). The CDR3, as DNA: TGCGCCAGCAGTGCGGTGGGGGGGCCGAATGAGCAGTTCTTC. This gives the protein CASSAVGGPNEQFF.

This chain uses TRBV28 with TRBJ2-5, with D perhaps assigned TRBD1 or TRBD2 (5 bases each). Germline CDR1 and CDR2: MDHEN and SYDVKM. This CDR3 is built from 14 residues. V lost 5 bases and J lost 5, with 15 bases in between. The CDR3 loop reads CASSEDRGPETQYF. As DNA, the CDR3 is TGTGCCAGCAGTGAAGACCGGGGCCCTGAGACCCAGTACTTC.

This rearrangement joins TRBV19 to TRBJ1-5, with no clear D. V was shortened by 1 base and J by 7 bases, with 17 bases between the two germline ends. This CDR3 has 16 amino acids. Per germline, CDR1 LNHDA and CDR2 SQIVND (reference sequence). This CDR3 reads CASSIGPQHGHQPQHF. The CDR3 nucleotides read TGTGCCAGTAGTATAGGCCCCCAGCACGGGCACCAGCCCCAGCATTTT.

In this sample, this clonotype turned up many times. V usage is TRBV7-2 and J usage is TRBJ2-7, with D possibly matching TRBD2 (6 bases). V was pared by 5 bases and J by 4 bases, with 18 bases between. The CDR3 runs to 15 residues. Germline V gene lookup returns CDR1 SGHTA and CDR2 FQGNSA. This CDR3 is CASSLRGADRYEQYF. Here the CDR3 DNA reads TGTGCCAGCAGCCTTCGCGGGGCTGATAGATACGAGCAGTACTTC.

This clonotype was observed a few times. The chain uses TRBV28 and TRBJ2-3; 8 positions agree with TRBD2. This CDR3 contains 17 residues. Germline-derived CDR1 and CDR2 are MDHEN and SYDVKM. V dropped 7 bases and J dropped 6; count of bases not matched to a gene: 18. DNA of the CDR3: TGTGCCAGCACCCGGCCCTCAGCGGGAGATTATTCTGATACGCAGTATTTT. It yields the protein CASTRPSAGDYSDTQYF. The whole variable domain, filled in from reference TRBV28 and TRBJ2-3, reads DVKVTQSSRYLVKRTGEKVFLECVQDMDHENMFWYRQDPGLGLRLIYFSYDVKMKEKGDIPEGYSVSREKKERFSLILESASTNQTSMYLCASTRPSAGDYSDTQYFGPGTRLTVL.

This clonotype showed up just a few times. The rearrangement joins TRBV12-3 or TRBV12-4 to TRBJ1-1; D gene unclear. The V gene lost 8 bases and the J gene lost 4 bases, with 11 bases spanning the gap. The CDR3 runs to 12 residues. The CDR3 loop is CASAGGGTEAFF. CDR3 nucleotides: TGTGCCAGCGCCGGTGGAGGCACTGAAGCTTTCTTT.